The rows below give T cell receptor beta chains drawn from one sample of a study of shared clonotypes between healthy human individuals. Profiling relied on immunoSEQ multiplex PCR, and the TCRdb table lists in-frame clones only, not all of them. The table shows around 500,000 clones, with around 80% occurring only once. Material for sequencing was PBMCs. These receptors all come from a woman in her thirties or forties in good health. Some clones in this sample may be carry-over from other donors' samples. CDR3s include the opening cysteine and the closing phenylalanine or tryptophan. The order of the fields is D gene, clone size, J gene, V gene, CDR3 protein, CDR3 DNA. The D gene is left open where the match is weak. Expanded clones get a size class; other rows say once, few or many, or leave the size out.

d_call: NA; clone_size: NA; j_call: TRBJ2-7; v_call: TRBV27; cdr3_aa: CASREVADYEQYF; cdr3_nt: TGTGCCAGCAGGGAGGTAGCGGACTACGAGCAGTACTTC
d_call: NA; clone_size: NA; j_call: TRBJ2-7; v_call: TRBV4-3; cdr3_aa: CASSQGYGPDYEQYF; cdr3_nt: TGCGCCAGCAGCCAAGGTTACGGACCTGACTACGAGCAGTACTTC
d_call: TRBD1; clone_size: NA; j_call: TRBJ1-1; v_call: TRBV28; cdr3_aa: CASSLRDRDTEAFF; cdr3_nt: TGTGCCAGCAGTTTGCGGGACAGAGACACTGAAGCTTTCTTT
d_call: NA; clone_size: NA; j_call: TRBJ1-2; v_call: TRBV7-5; cdr3_aa: CASSTSWDRKTF; cdr3_nt: TGTGCCAGCAGCACTAGCTGGGACAGAAAGACCTTC
d_call: NA; clone_size: NA; j_call: TRBJ2-1; v_call: TRBV7-6; cdr3_aa: CASSLAPRRDIYNEQFF; cdr3_nt: TGTGCCAGCAGCTTAGCGCCTCGGCGGGATATTTACAATGAGCAGTTCTTC
d_call: NA; clone_size: NA; j_call: TRBJ2-3; v_call: TRBV12-5; cdr3_aa: CASGLLDLGDTQYF; cdr3_nt: TGTGCTAGTGGTTTGCTGGACCTTGGGGATACGCAGTATTTT
d_call: NA; clone_size: NA; j_call: TRBJ2-6; v_call: TRBV11-2; cdr3_aa: CASTGGSGANVLTF; cdr3_nt: TGTGCCAGCACCGGGGGTTCTGGGGCCAACGTCCTGACTTTC
d_call: NA; clone_size: NA; j_call: TRBJ2-1; v_call: TRBV4-2; cdr3_aa: CASSQEQGPRGQFF; cdr3_nt: TGTGCCAGCAGCCAAGAACAAGGCCCCCGTGGGCAGTTCTTC
d_call: NA; clone_size: NA; j_call: TRBJ2-3; v_call: TRBV6-5; cdr3_aa: CASSYGTTDTQYF; cdr3_nt: TGTGCCAGCAGTTACGGGACAACAGATACGCAGTATTTT
d_call: NA; clone_size: NA; j_call: TRBJ1-2; v_call: TRBV4-1; cdr3_aa: CASSQERRGRGYTF; cdr3_nt: TGCGCCAGCAGCCAAGAACGAAGGGGCAGGGGCTACACCTTC
d_call: NA; clone_size: NA; j_call: TRBJ1-4; v_call: TRBV2; cdr3_aa: CASNADPNEKLFF; cdr3_nt: TGTGCCAGCAATGCGGACCCTAATGAAAAACTGTTTTTT
d_call: NA; clone_size: many; j_call: TRBJ1-6; v_call: TRBV4-1; cdr3_aa: CASSHILRIRNSPLHF; cdr3_nt: TGCGCCAGCAGCCACATACTCCGGATACGGAATTCACCCCTCCACTTT
d_call: NA; clone_size: NA; j_call: TRBJ2-5; v_call: TRBV7-3; cdr3_aa: CASSLDLLETQYF; cdr3_nt: TGTGCCAGCAGCTTAGACCTGCTCGAGACCCAGTACTTC
d_call: TRBD1; clone_size: NA; j_call: TRBJ1-4; v_call: TRBV7-8; cdr3_aa: CASSLGGGQEKLFF; cdr3_nt: TGTGCCAGCAGCTTAGGGGGGGGACAGGAAAAACTGTTTTTT
d_call: TRBD1; clone_size: few; j_call: TRBJ1-2; v_call: TRBV27; cdr3_aa: CASSSLGTANYGYTF; cdr3_nt: TGTGCCAGCAGTTCCCTCGGGACAGCCAACTATGGCTACACCTTC
d_call: TRBD2; clone_size: once; j_call: TRBJ2-3; v_call: TRBV4-2; cdr3_aa: CASSQDPGTTSGRAEIFADTQYF; cdr3_nt: TGTGCCAGCAGCCAAGATCCCGGCACTACTAGCGGGAGGGCCGAGATTTTCGCAGATACGCAGTATTTT